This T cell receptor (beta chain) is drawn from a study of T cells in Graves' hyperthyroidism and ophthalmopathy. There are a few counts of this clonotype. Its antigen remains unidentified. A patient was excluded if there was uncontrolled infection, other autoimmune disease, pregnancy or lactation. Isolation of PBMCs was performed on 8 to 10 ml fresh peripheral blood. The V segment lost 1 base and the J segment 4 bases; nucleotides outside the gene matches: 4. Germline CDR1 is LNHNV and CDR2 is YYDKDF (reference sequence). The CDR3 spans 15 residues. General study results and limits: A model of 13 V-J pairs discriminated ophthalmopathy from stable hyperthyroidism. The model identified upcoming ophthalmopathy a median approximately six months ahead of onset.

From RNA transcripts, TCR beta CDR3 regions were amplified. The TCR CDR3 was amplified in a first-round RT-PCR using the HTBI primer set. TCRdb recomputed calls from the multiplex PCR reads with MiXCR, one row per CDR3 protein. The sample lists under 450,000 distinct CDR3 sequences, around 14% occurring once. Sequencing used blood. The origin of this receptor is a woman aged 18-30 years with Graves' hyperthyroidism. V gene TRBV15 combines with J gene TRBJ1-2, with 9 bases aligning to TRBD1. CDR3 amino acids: CATSRVGQGGYGYTF. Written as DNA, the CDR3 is TGTGCCACCAGCAGAGTGGGACAGGGAGGCTATGGCTACACCTTC.